These T cell receptor beta chains were read from a single sample in a study of identical twins. TCRdb reprocessed the 5' RACE reads via MiXCR and lists one record per CDR3 protein. The sample carries about 690,000 distinct CDR3 sequences, roughly 6.2% recorded once. Sequenced input: naive T cells sorted from blood. The receptors here all came from a man younger than 35 in good health. CDR3s include the opening cysteine and the closing phenylalanine or tryptophan. Each record gives: J gene, V gene, clone size, D gene, CDR3 protein, CDR3 DNA. D genes are given only for firm matches. Size values are once, few and many counts, or a class for expanded clones, and some rows have none.

j_call: TRBJ1-4
v_call: TRBV21-1
clone_size: many
d_call: -
cdr3_aa: CASSKGGGNEKLFF
cdr3_nt: TGTGCCAGCAGCAAAGGAGGGGGGAATGAAAAACTGTTTTTT

j_call: TRBJ2-1
v_call: TRBV12-3/TRBV12-4
clone_size: many
d_call: TRBD2
cdr3_aa: CASSLGGGEFF
cdr3_nt: TGTGCCAGCAGTTTAGGGGGAGGGGAGTTCTTC

j_call: TRBJ2-1
v_call: TRBV27
clone_size: -
d_call: TRBD1
cdr3_aa: CASSFGTGGENEQFF
cdr3_nt: TGTGCCAGCAGTTTCGGGACAGGGGGCGAAAATGAGCAGTTCTTC

j_call: TRBJ2-6
v_call: TRBV7-2
clone_size: few
d_call: TRBD1
cdr3_aa: CAGSPTGGAGANVLTF
cdr3_nt: TGTGCCGGCAGCCCTACAGGGGGCGCTGGGGCCAACGTCCTGACTTTC

j_call: TRBJ1-2
v_call: TRBV7-9
clone_size: -
d_call: -
cdr3_aa: CASSLVIGVYNYGYTF
cdr3_nt: TGTGCCAGCAGCTTAGTCATAGGGGTTTATAACTATGGCTACACCTTC

j_call: TRBJ1-2
v_call: TRBV20-1
clone_size: many
d_call: TRBD1
cdr3_aa: CSASEWGQQNTYGYTF
cdr3_nt: TGCAGTGCTAGTGAATGGGGACAGCAAAACACCTATGGCTACACCTTC

j_call: TRBJ2-2
v_call: TRBV10-3
clone_size: -
d_call: -
cdr3_aa: CAISVVIPNTGELFF
cdr3_nt: TGTGCCATCAGTGTAGTCATCCCGAACACCGGGGAGCTGTTTTTT

j_call: TRBJ2-7
v_call: TRBV4-1
clone_size: few
d_call: TRBD2
cdr3_aa: CASSQGGTSGFYEQYF
cdr3_nt: TGCGCCAGCAGCCAAGGCGGGACTAGCGGATTCTACGAGCAGTACTTC

j_call: TRBJ2-2
v_call: TRBV29-1
clone_size: many
d_call: -
cdr3_aa: CSVEDLEPNTGELFF
cdr3_nt: TGCAGCGTTGAAGATCTTGAACCTAACACCGGGGAGCTGTTTTTT

j_call: TRBJ2-1
v_call: TRBV5-1
clone_size: few
d_call: TRBD2
cdr3_aa: CASSLGLAGGLGYNEQFF
cdr3_nt: TGCGCCAGCAGCTTGGGACTAGCGGGAGGGCTGGGCTACAATGAGCAGTTCTTC

j_call: TRBJ2-5
v_call: TRBV29-1
clone_size: few
d_call: -
cdr3_aa: CSHSTAAETQYF
cdr3_nt: TGCAGCCACAGTACCGCAGCGGAGACCCAGTACTTC

j_call: TRBJ1-5
v_call: TRBV3-1
clone_size: many
d_call: -
cdr3_aa: CASSQDSTFQPQHF
cdr3_nt: TGTGCCAGCAGCCAAGATTCCACGTTTCAGCCCCAGCATTTT

j_call: TRBJ2-3
v_call: TRBV7-9
clone_size: many
d_call: TRBD2
cdr3_aa: CASSGSGRALDTQYF
cdr3_nt: TGTGCCAGCAGCGGGAGCGGGAGGGCCCTAGATACGCAGTATTTT

j_call: TRBJ2-1
v_call: TRBV9
clone_size: many
d_call: TRBD2
cdr3_aa: CASSVGGFGGSSYNEQFF
cdr3_nt: TGTGCCAGCAGCGTAGGTGGGTTCGGCGGGAGTTCCTACAATGAGCAGTTCTTC

j_call: TRBJ2-7
v_call: TRBV20-1
clone_size: many
d_call: TRBD2
cdr3_aa: CSAPSLRTSGYEQYF
cdr3_nt: TGCAGTGCTCCCTCCCTCCGGACTAGCGGCTACGAGCAGTACTTC

j_call: TRBJ2-3
v_call: TRBV3-1
clone_size: -
d_call: TRBD2
cdr3_aa: CASSPTAGGTLSTDTQYF
cdr3_nt: TGTGCCAGCAGCCCCACGGCGGGAGGCACTCTTTCCACAGATACGCAGTATTTT

j_call: TRBJ1-5
v_call: TRBV4-1
clone_size: -
d_call: -
cdr3_aa: CASSQALAGSRIAPVQPQHF
cdr3_nt: TGCGCCAGCAGCCAAGCACTAGCAGGATCGAGGATTGCGCCTGTACAGCCCCAGCATTTT

j_call: TRBJ1-1
v_call: TRBV30
clone_size: few
d_call: -
cdr3_aa: CAAWSIFWGQNTEAFF
cdr3_nt: TGTGCCGCCTGGTCGATTTTCTGGGGACAGAACACTGAAGCTTTCTTT

j_call: TRBJ2-2
v_call: TRBV5-1
clone_size: few
d_call: -
cdr3_aa: CASSFRGALRHTGELFF
cdr3_nt: TGCGCCAGCAGCTTCCGGGGGGCTTTACGCCACACCGGGGAGCTGTTTTTT

j_call: TRBJ1-2
v_call: TRBV15
clone_size: -
d_call: -
cdr3_aa: CATSREEANYGYTF
cdr3_nt: TGTGCCACCAGCAGAGAAGAAGCTAACTATGGCTACACCTTC

j_call: TRBJ2-3
v_call: TRBV29-1
clone_size: many
d_call: TRBD2
cdr3_aa: CSVASGRKDTQYF
cdr3_nt: TGCAGCGTTGCTAGCGGGAGGAAGGATACGCAGTATTTT

j_call: TRBJ2-1
v_call: TRBV20-1
clone_size: few
d_call: TRBD2
cdr3_aa: CSASSRREGLDEQFF
cdr3_nt: TGCAGTGCTAGTTCTCGGCGGGAGGGCCTCGATGAGCAGTTCTTC

j_call: TRBJ1-1
v_call: TRBV19
clone_size: few
d_call: -
cdr3_aa: CASTRGQRNTEAFF
cdr3_nt: TGTGCCAGTACCCGGGGACAACGAAACACTGAAGCTTTCTTT

j_call: TRBJ2-3
v_call: TRBV6-2/TRBV6-3
clone_size: many
d_call: TRBD2
cdr3_aa: CASGLREVRTDTQYF
cdr3_nt: TGTGCCAGCGGTCTGCGGGAGGTTAGGACAGATACGCAGTATTTT

j_call: TRBJ2-5
v_call: TRBV20-1
clone_size: few
d_call: -
cdr3_aa: CSVTSLQETQYF
cdr3_nt: TGCAGTGTAACTAGCCTTCAAGAGACCCAGTACTTC

j_call: TRBJ2-7
v_call: TRBV9
clone_size: -
d_call: TRBD2
cdr3_aa: CASSLGGAGFTEQYF
cdr3_nt: TGTGCCAGCAGCCTCGGGGGAGCGGGGTTTACGGAGCAGTACTTC

j_call: TRBJ2-1
v_call: TRBV7-6
clone_size: -
d_call: TRBD2
cdr3_aa: CASSRGTSRVGNEQFF
cdr3_nt: TGTGCCAGCAGCCGTGGGACTAGCAGGGTTGGCAATGAGCAGTTCTTC

j_call: TRBJ2-1
v_call: TRBV20-1
clone_size: few
d_call: TRBD2
cdr3_aa: CSARGLAGVSSYNEQFF
cdr3_nt: TGCAGTGCTAGAGGCCTAGCGGGAGTGAGCTCCTACAATGAGCAGTTCTTC

j_call: TRBJ2-1
v_call: TRBV5-1
clone_size: few
d_call: TRBD2
cdr3_aa: CASSPGLAGGPNEQFF
cdr3_nt: TGCGCCAGCAGCCCGGGACTAGCGGGAGGCCCCAATGAGCAGTTCTTC

j_call: TRBJ1-2
v_call: TRBV25-1
clone_size: many
d_call: TRBD1
cdr3_aa: CASSVTGTGVDGYTF
cdr3_nt: TGTGCCAGCAGTGTCACCGGGACAGGGGTGGATGGCTACACCTTC

j_call: TRBJ2-7
v_call: TRBV14
clone_size: -
d_call: TRBD1
cdr3_aa: CASSQPQGALDEQYF
cdr3_nt: TGTGCCAGCAGCCAGCCCCAGGGGGCTCTGGACGAGCAGTACTTC

j_call: TRBJ2-2
v_call: TRBV7-9
clone_size: few
d_call: -
cdr3_aa: CASSGQRNTGELFF
cdr3_nt: TGTGCCAGCAGCGGACAGAGGAACACCGGGGAGCTGTTTTTT

j_call: TRBJ2-7
v_call: TRBV20-1
clone_size: -
d_call: -
cdr3_aa: CSAGGPAGPYEQYF
cdr3_nt: TGCAGTGCAGGAGGGCCAGCCGGGCCTTACGAGCAGTACTTC

j_call: TRBJ2-1
v_call: TRBV24-1
clone_size: -
d_call: -
cdr3_aa: CATSGQQALSYEQFF
cdr3_nt: TGTGCCACCAGTGGGCAGCAGGCACTTTCCTATGAGCAGTTCTTC

j_call: TRBJ1-6
v_call: TRBV7-2
clone_size: -
d_call: TRBD1
cdr3_aa: CASSPPGQGRNSPLHF
cdr3_nt: TGTGCCAGCAGCCCCCCGGGACAGGGTCGCAATTCACCCCTCCACTTT

j_call: TRBJ2-7
v_call: TRBV12-3/TRBV12-4
clone_size: many
d_call: TRBD2
cdr3_aa: CASSSVWAAGGPSYEQYF
cdr3_nt: TGTGCCAGCAGTTCCGTGTGGGCGGCGGGAGGGCCCTCGTACGAGCAGTACTTC